Each of the 25 T cell receptor beta chains below was sequenced from the same sample in a study of T cell changes during pregnancy in multiple sclerosis. Produced via immunoSEQ multiplex PCR; TCRdb's table is partial and in-frame only. The profile shows just under 85,000 clones, roughly 92% of them singletons. The sequenced sample was peripheral blood, obtained in the first trimester of pregnancy. All receptors derive from a female donor with multiple sclerosis, enrolled in a pregnancy study.

A few counts support this clone. V and J are TRBV28 and TRBJ1-1; D remains ambiguous. CDR3 length: 13 residues. Germline CDR1 is MDHEN and CDR2 is SYDVKM. V lost 2 bases, J lost 1 base, and 5 bases lay in between. CDR3 nucleotides: TGTGCCAGCAGTTTAGGAGCGAACACTGAAGCTTTCTTT. Translated: CASSLGANTEAFF.

The chain links TRBV5-4 to TRBJ2-1; 13 bases are shared with TRBD2. The CDR3 consists of 16 residues. CDR1 and CDR2 from the germline V gene are SGHNT and YYREEE (reference sequence). The V segment lost 4 bases and the J segment 6 bases; nucleotides outside the gene matches: 7. The CDR3 sequence: CASSPQLAGGTNEQFF. For the CDR3, the DNA is TGTGCCAGCAGCCCGCAACTAGCGGGAGGGACCAATGAGCAGTTCTTC.

The chain uses TRBV25-1 and TRBJ2-2; tentatively, D is TRBD1 (5 bases). V was pared by 8 bases and J by 1 base, with 11 bases between. Germline-derived CDR1 and CDR2 are MGHDK and SYGVNS. The CDR3 has 14 residues. The CDR3 DNA sequence: TGTGCCAGCGGCCGAACAGGGAACACCGGGGAGCTGTTTTTT. Protein sequence: CASGRTGNTGELFF.

The chain has TRBV6-6 and TRBJ2-2, with 13 bases lining up with TRBD2. Germline V CDR1 and CDR2: MNHNY, SVGAGI (reference sequence). V was clipped by 4 bases and J by 6 bases; unmatched bases: 5. The CDR3 consists of 16 residues. The CDR3 DNA is TGTGCCAGCAGTTCGGGACTAGCGGGAAAGGCCGGGGAGCTGTTTTTT. Its protein is CASSSGLAGKAGELFF.

The CDR3 bases are TGTGCCAGCAGCTACGGACAGGGCACAGATACGCAGTATTTT. Translation: CASSYGQGTDTQYF. The chain recombines TRBV5-4 with TRBJ2-3; 7 nucleotides line up with TRBD1. The CDR3 contains 14 residues. V shed 3 bases, J shed 1 base, and the junction held 2 bases outside the gene matches. CDR1 and CDR2 (germline): SGHNT, YYREEE (reference sequence).

The genes are TRBV5-1 and TRBJ2-3; D is uncertain. The CDR3 runs 12 residues. Germline assignment: CDR1 SGHRS and CDR2 YFSETQ. V shed 5 bases and J shed 2 bases, with 6 bases lying between them. CDR3 region: CASRYFTDTQYF. CDR3 coding DNA: TGCGCCAGCAGGTATTTCACAGATACGCAGTATTTT.

This clone was seen just once. The V gene is TRBV18, the J gene TRBJ2-1; 9 bases match TRBD1. Trimming took 6 bases from V and 9 from J; bases not matched to a gene: 12. The CDR3 runs to 15 residues. Germline V gene sequence: CDR1 KGHSH, CDR2 LQKENI. CDR3 nucleotides: TGTGCCAGCTCGGGGGGGACGGGACAGGGACGTGAGCAGTTCTTC. Its translation is CASSGGTGQGREQFF.

The chain couples TRBV6-5 to TRBJ2-7, with D tentatively TRBD2 (6 bases). CDR1 is MNHEY, CDR2 SVGAGI, per germline. The CDR3 has 15 amino acids. Trimming took 7 bases from V and 3 from J, leaving 19 bases between them. The CDR3 region is CASKRSGLGGYEQYF. DNA for the CDR3: TGTGCCAGCAAGAGGTCCGGGCTCGGGGGCTACGAGCAGTACTTC.

This sequence joins TRBV2 and TRBJ2-7, with 14 nucleotides matching TRBD2. This CDR3 has 14 amino acids. Germline CDR1 reads SNHLY; CDR2 reads FYNNEI. V shed 7 bases, J shed 7 bases, and the junction held 6 bases outside the gene matches. Here the CDR3 reads CASNSGLAGVEQYF. CDR3 DNA sequence: TGTGCCAGCAACTCGGGACTAGCGGGGGTGGAGCAGTACTTC.

The rearrangement uses TRBV7-3 and TRBJ1-1, with D possibly matching TRBD1 (6 bases). The length of the CDR3 is 14 residues. Trimming took off 1 base at V and 4 bases at J, with 10 bases between the two ends. The germline V gene encodes CDR1 SGHTA and CDR2 FQGTGA. In DNA, the CDR3 is TGTGCCAGCAGCTTAAGGCAGGGGACCACTGAAGCTTTCTTT. Translated: CASSLRQGTTEAFF.

The CDR3 protein is CASSLEPGEVEQFF. In nucleotides, the CDR3 is TGTGCCAGCAGCTTGGAACCGGGAGAGGTTGAGCAGTTCTTC. This chain joins TRBV5-4 and TRBJ2-1; weak D call: TRBD2 (6 bases). V was cut by 0 bases and J by 9 bases, with 13 bases left in between. The CDR3 is 14 amino acids. Germline V CDR1 and CDR2: SGHNT, YYREEE (reference sequence).

The V call is TRBV4-1, the J call TRBJ1-2, with D maybe TRBD1 (5 bases). Germline values: CDR1 MGHRA, CDR2 YSYEKL. V was trimmed by 4 bases and J by 4 bases, leaving 16 bases between them. CDR3 length: 15 residues. This CDR3 reads CASSRLKGGAYGYTF. In nucleotides, the CDR3 is TGCGCCAGCAGCCGATTGAAGGGAGGGGCCTATGGCTACACCTTC.

The chain recombines TRBV6-6 with TRBJ2-3, with 10 bases fitting TRBD1. Per germline, CDR1 MNHNY and CDR2 SVGAGI (reference sequence). This CDR3 has 16 amino acids. V dropped 5 bases and J dropped 3; count of bases not matched to a gene: 8. In nucleotides, the CDR3 is TGTGCCAGCAGTCTCCCCCGGGACAGGGGAACAGATACGCAGTATTTT. Its translation: CASSLPRDRGTDTQYF.

The rearrangement uses TRBV19 and TRBJ1-2; no reliable D call. Trimming removed 1 base at V and 4 bases at J, with 16 bases between. Germline V gene sequence: CDR1 LNHDA, CDR2 SQIVND (reference sequence). The length of the CDR3 is 16 residues. The CDR3 here is CASSIVATPLGYGYTF. The CDR3 coding sequence is TGTGCCAGTAGTATAGTAGCCACCCCCCTAGGCTATGGCTACACCTTC. Supplemented by reference TRBV19 and TRBJ1-2, the full variable domain reads DGGITQSPKYLFRKEGQNVTLSCEQNLNHDAMYWYRQDPGQGLRLIYYSQIVNDFQKGDIAEGYSVSREKKESFPLTVTSAQKNPTAFYLCASSIVATPLGYGYTFGSGTRLTVV.

This clone occurred once. The chain employs TRBV4-3 and TRBJ1-2; TRBD1 aligns across 11 bases. CDR1 is LGHNA, CDR2 YSLEER, per germline. The CDR3 totals 17 residues. Trimming cost V 0 bases and J 2 bases; bases outside gene matches: 5. This CDR3 is CASSQDRGQGGNYGYTF. CDR3 bases: TGCGCCAGCAGCCAAGATAGGGGACAGGGGGGAAACTATGGCTACACCTTC.

The chain joins TRBV2 to TRBJ1-2; 7 positions agree with TRBD1. The CDR3 is 13 residues long. Per germline, CDR1 SNHLY and CDR2 FYNNEI. After removal of 6 bases from V and 3 bases from J, the junction contained 4 bases not matched to a gene. The CDR3 DNA is TGTGCCAGCAGAATAACAGGGGACTATGGCTACACCTTC. It encodes CASRITGDYGYTF.

The chain links TRBV28 to TRBJ1-6; D might be TRBD1 (5 bases). This CDR3 has 14 residues. V shed 5 bases and J shed 9 bases, with 14 bases lying between them. Looked up from germline, CDR1 is MDHEN and CDR2 is SYDVKM. As DNA, the CDR3 is TGTGCCAGCAGTCCCGGGGGTCGGGGTTCACCCCTCCACTTT. Translated: CASSPGGRGSPLHF.

This clone was detected only once. This chain connects TRBV10-3 to TRBJ2-7; TRBD1 aligns across 7 bases. The CDR3 is 15 residues long. Unmatched junction bases numbered 5, after V lost 1 base and J lost 2 bases. Germline CDR1 is ENHRY and CDR2 is SYGVKD. The CDR3 sequence: CAISELRDSPYEQYF. The CDR3 bases are TGTGCCATCAGTGAGTTAAGGGACAGCCCCTACGAGCAGTACTTC.

This clone is a singleton in its sample. The chain joins TRBV7-8 to TRBJ2-1; perhaps TRBD1 as D (6 bases). The CDR3 has 12 amino acids. Trimming removed 4 bases from V and 5 bases from J, with 6 bases in between. Germline CDR1 is SGHVS and CDR2 is FQNEAQ. In nucleotides, the CDR3 is TGTGCCAGCAGCTACAGGGACAATGAGCAGTTCTTC. It is translated as CASSYRDNEQFF.

This clone was recorded only once. The chain couples TRBV30 to TRBJ2-3; 10 bases line up with TRBD2. Germline V gene data show CDR1 as GTSNPN and CDR2 as SVGIG (reference sequence). The CDR3 has 16 residues. Losses at the gene ends were 0 bases for V and 4 bases for J; bases not matched to a gene: 7. The CDR3 loop is CAWSVGAGGLADTQYF. As DNA, the CDR3 is TGTGCCTGGAGTGTTGGAGCGGGGGGGCTAGCAGATACGCAGTATTTT.

The chain uses TRBV4-2 and TRBJ2-7; 9 bases map to TRBD1. Germline V gene sequence: CDR1 LGHNA, CDR2 YNFKEQ. Trimming removed 1 base from V and 5 bases from J; junction bases left unmatched: 15. This CDR3 contains 18 residues. The CDR3 bases are TGTGCCAGCAGCCAAGCGAGTAGGCGGACAGGGGACAGGGACGAGCAGTACTTC. It yields the protein CASSQASRRTGDRDEQYF.

V usage is TRBV9 and J usage is TRBJ2-5, with 9 bases identical to TRBD2. Germline V gene data show CDR1 as SGDLS and CDR2 as YYNGEE. V lost 7 bases to trimming and J lost 4 bases; unmatched junction nucleotides: 5. This CDR3 is 13 amino acids long. This CDR3 is CASGAGGGETQYF. The DNA of the CDR3 is TGTGCCAGCGGCGCGGGAGGGGGAGAGACCCAGTACTTC.

The rearrangement uses TRBV5-1 and TRBJ1-2; 7 nucleotides agree with TRBD1. Looked up from germline, CDR1 is SGHRS and CDR2 is YFSETQ. The V and J ends lost 0 bases and 4 bases, in that order; junction bases with no gene match: 0. The CDR3 loop spans 13 amino acids. CDR3 nucleotide sequence: TGCGCCAGCAGCTTGGACAGGGGCTATGGCTACACCTTC. It translates to CASSLDRGYGYTF.

The gene calls are TRBV13 and TRBJ2-5; 13 bases match TRBD2. CDR1 and CDR2 from the germline V gene are PRHDT and FYEKMQ (reference sequence). This CDR3 is 17 amino acids long. Losses at the gene ends were 4 bases for V and 3 bases for J; bases not matched to a gene: 8. The CDR3 is CASSSQTSGGTEETQYF. The CDR3 DNA reads as TGTGCCAGCAGCTCACAGACTAGCGGGGGGACAGAAGAGACCCAGTACTTC.

The chain couples TRBV28 to TRBJ2-3, with D perhaps TRBD1 (7 bases). CDR3 length: 14 amino acids. Trimming pared 7 bases from V and 6 bases from J, leaving 17 bases between. Looked up from germline, CDR1 is MDHEN and CDR2 is SYDVKM. The CDR3 DNA reads as TGTGCCAGCACTCTGACGCAGGGGGGCGATACGCAGTATTTT. Translation: CASTLTQGGDTQYF.